This note documents a single T cell receptor (beta chain) sequence. Its antigen remains unknown. This entry belongs to a study of cytomegalovirus exposure and HLA in healthy donors. A multiplex PCR was run with 60 Vbeta primers and 13 Jbeta primers. Clones were read by immunoSEQ multiplex PCR, and TCRdb kept only the in-frame ones, dropping some. The profile shows approximately 88,000 clones, about 84% of them singletons. Each donor was nominally healthy when sampled (though unrecorded immune exposures were likely). The V gene lost 7 bases and the J gene lost 7 bases, with 14 bases spanning the gap. Germline values: CDR1 SNHLY, CDR2 FYNNEI. The CDR3 runs 14 residues. Study-level findings and limits: A list of approximately 160 TCR beta chains associated with cytomegalovirus was given.

This receptor was obtained from a man between 18 and 35 years old in good health and CMV-seronegative. Sequences were obtained from PBMCs. V gene TRBV2 combines with J gene TRBJ1-6; tentative D call: TRBD1 (6 bases). The CDR3 loop is CASNWGGWNSPLHF. The CDR3 DNA sequence: TGTGCCAGCAATTGGGGGGGCTGGAATTCACCCCTCCACTTT.